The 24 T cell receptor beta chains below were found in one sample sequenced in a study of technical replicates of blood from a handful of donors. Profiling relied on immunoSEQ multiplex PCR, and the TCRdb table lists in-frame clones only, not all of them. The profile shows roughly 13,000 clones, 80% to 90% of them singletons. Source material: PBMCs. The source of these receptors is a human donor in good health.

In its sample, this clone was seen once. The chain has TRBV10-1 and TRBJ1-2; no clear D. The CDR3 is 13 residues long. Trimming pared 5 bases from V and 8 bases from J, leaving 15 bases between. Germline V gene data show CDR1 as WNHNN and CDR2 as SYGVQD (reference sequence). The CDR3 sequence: CASSLSGFWGYTF. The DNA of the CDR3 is TGCGCCAGCAGTCTAAGTGGTTTTTGGGGCTACACCTTC.

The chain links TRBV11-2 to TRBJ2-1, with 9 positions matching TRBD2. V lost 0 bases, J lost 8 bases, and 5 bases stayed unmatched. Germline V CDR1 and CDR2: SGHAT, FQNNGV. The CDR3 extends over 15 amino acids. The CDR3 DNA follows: TGTGCCAGCAGCTTAGAGGCTAGCGGGAACTATGAGCAGTTCTTC. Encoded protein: CASSLEASGNYEQFF.

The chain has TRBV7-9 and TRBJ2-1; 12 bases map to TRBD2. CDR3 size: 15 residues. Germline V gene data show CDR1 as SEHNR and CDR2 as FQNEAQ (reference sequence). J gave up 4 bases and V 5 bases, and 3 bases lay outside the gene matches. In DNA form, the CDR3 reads TGTGCCAGCAGCGCCGGACTAGCGGGGTACAATGAGCAGTTCTTC. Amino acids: CASSAGLAGYNEQFF.

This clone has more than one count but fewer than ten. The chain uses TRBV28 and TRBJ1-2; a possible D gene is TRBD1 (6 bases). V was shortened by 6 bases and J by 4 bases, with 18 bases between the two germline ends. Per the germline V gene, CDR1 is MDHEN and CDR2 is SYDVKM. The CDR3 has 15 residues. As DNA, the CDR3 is TGTGCCAGCAGCTCCCAAGGGGAGGGGGTCTATGGCTACACCTTC. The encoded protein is CASSSQGEGVYGYTF.

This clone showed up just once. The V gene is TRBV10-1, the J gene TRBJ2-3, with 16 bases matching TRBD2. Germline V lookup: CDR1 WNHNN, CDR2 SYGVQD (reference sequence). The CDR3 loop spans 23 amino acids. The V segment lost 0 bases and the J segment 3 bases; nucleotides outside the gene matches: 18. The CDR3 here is CASSESPQKGLAGGPGHTDTQYF. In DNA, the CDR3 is TGCGCCAGCAGTGAGTCGCCCCAAAAGGGACTAGCGGGAGGGCCCGGACATACAGATACGCAGTATTTT.

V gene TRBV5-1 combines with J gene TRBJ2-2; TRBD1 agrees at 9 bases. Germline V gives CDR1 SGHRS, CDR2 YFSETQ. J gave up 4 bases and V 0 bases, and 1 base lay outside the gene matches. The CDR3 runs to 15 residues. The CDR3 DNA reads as TGCGCCAGCAGCTTGGCACAGGGGGCCACCGGGGAGCTGTTTTTT. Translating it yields CASSLAQGATGELFF.

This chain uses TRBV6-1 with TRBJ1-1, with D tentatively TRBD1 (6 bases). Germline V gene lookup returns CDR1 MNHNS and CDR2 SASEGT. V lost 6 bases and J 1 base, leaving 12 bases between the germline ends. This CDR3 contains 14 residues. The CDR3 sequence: CASSLTGRNTEAFF. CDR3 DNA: TGTGCCAGCAGCCTGACAGGAAGGAACACTGAAGCTTTCTTT.

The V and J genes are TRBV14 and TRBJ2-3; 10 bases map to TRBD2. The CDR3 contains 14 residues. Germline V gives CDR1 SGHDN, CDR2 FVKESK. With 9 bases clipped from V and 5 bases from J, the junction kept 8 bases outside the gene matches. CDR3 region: CASKRSSGRDTQYF. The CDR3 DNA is TGTGCCAGTAAACGGTCTAGCGGGAGAGATACGCAGTATTTT. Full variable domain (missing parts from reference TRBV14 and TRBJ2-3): EAGVTQFPSHSVIEKGQTVTLRCDPISGHDNLYWYRRVMGKEIKFLLHFVKESKQDESGMPNNRFLAERTGGTYSTLKVQPAELEDSGVYFCASKRSSGRDTQYFGPGTRLTVL.

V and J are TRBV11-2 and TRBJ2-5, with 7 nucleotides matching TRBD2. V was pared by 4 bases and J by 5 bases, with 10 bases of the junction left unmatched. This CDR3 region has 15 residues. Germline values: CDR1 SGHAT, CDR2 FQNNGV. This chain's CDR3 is CASSYARGVGETQYF. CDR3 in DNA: TGTGCCAGCAGCTACGCCCGGGGGGTAGGGGAGACCCAGTACTTC.

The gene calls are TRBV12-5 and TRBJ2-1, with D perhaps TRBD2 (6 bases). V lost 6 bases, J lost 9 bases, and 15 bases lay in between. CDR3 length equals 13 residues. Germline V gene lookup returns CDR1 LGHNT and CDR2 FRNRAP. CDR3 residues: CASGRDFESEQFF. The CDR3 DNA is TGTGCTAGTGGACGGGACTTCGAATCTGAGCAGTTCTTC.

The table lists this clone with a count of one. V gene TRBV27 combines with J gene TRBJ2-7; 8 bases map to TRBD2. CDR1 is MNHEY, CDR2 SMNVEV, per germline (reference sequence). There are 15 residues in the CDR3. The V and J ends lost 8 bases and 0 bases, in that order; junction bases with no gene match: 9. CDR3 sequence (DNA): TGTGCCAGCCAGCGGGAGCCTTACCCCTCCTACGAGCAGTACTTC. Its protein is CASQREPYPSYEQYF.

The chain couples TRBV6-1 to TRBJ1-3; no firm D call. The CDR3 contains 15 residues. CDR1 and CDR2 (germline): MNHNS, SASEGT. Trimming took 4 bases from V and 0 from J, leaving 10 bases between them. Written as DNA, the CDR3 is TGTGCCAGCAGTGTTACGAGCATCTCTGGAAACACCATATATTTT. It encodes CASSVTSISGNTIYF.

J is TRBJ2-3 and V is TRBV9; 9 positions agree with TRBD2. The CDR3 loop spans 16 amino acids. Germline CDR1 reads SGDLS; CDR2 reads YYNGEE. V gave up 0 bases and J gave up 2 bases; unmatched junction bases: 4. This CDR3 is CASSVGASGTTDTQYF. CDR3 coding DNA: TGTGCCAGCAGCGTAGGAGCTAGCGGGACCACAGATACGCAGTATTTT.

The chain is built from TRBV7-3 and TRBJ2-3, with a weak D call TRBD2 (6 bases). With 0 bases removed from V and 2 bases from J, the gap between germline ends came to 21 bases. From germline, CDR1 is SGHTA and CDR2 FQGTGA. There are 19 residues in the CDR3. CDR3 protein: CASSLTTPGWERVTDTQYF. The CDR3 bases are TGTGCCAGCAGCTTAACGACCCCAGGGTGGGAGCGGGTCACAGATACGCAGTATTTT.

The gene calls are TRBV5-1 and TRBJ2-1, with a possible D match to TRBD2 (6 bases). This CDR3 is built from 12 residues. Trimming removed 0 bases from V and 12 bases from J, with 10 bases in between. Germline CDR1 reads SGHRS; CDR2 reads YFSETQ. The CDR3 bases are TGCGCCAGCAGCTTGGCCGGGGGACCGCAGTTCTTC. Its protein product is CASSLAGGPQFF.

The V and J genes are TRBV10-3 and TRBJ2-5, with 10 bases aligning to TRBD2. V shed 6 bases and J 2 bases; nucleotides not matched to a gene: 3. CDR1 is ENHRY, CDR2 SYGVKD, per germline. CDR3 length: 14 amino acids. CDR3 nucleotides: TGTGCCATCAGCCCAGCGGGGGGGCAAGAGACCCAGTACTTC. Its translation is CAISPAGGQETQYF.

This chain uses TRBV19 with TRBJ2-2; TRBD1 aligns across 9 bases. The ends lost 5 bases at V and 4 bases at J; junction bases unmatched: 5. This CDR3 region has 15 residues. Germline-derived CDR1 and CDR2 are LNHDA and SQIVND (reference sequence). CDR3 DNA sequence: TGTGCCAGTAGTCCCGGGACAGGGACCACCGGGGAGCTGTTTTTT. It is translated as CASSPGTGTTGELFF. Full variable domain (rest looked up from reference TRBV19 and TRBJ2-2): DGGITQSPKYLFRKEGQNVTLSCEQNLNHDAMYWYRQDPGQGLRLIYYSQIVNDFQKGDIAEGYSVSREKKESFPLTVTSAQKNPTAFYLCASSPGTGTTGELFFGEGSRLTVL.

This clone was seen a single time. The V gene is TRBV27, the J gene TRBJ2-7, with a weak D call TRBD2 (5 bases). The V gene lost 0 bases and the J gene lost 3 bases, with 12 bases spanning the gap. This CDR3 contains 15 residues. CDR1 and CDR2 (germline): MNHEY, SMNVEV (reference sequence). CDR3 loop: CASSLSMVGSYEQYF. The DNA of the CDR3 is TGTGCCAGCAGTTTATCGATGGTAGGGAGCTACGAGCAGTACTTC.

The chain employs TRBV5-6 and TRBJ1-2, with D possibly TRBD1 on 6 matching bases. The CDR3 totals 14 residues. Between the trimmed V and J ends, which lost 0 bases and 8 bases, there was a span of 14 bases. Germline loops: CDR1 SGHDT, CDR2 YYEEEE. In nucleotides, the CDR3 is TGTGCCAGCAGCTTGGGTGGGGGGGCTAAAGGCTACACCTTC. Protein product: CASSLGGGAKGYTF.

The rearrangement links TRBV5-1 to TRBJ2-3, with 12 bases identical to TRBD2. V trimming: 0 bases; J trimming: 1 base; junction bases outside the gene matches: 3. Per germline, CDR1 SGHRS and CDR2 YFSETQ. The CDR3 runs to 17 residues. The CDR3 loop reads CASSLGLAGVGTDTQYF. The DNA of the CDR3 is TGCGCCAGCAGCTTGGGACTAGCGGGAGTAGGCACAGATACGCAGTATTTT.

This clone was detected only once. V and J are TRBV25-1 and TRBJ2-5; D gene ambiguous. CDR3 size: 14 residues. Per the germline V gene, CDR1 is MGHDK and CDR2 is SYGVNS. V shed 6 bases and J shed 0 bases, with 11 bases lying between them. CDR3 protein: CASSARGYQETQYF. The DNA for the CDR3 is TGTGCCAGCAGCGCCCGAGGTTACCAAGAGACCCAGTACTTC.

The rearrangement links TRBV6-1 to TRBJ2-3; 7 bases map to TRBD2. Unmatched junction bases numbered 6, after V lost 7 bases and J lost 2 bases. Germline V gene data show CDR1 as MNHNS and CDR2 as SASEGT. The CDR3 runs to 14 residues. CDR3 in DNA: TGTGCCAGCAACCCGACTAGCAACACAGATACGCAGTATTTT. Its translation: CASNPTSNTDTQYF.

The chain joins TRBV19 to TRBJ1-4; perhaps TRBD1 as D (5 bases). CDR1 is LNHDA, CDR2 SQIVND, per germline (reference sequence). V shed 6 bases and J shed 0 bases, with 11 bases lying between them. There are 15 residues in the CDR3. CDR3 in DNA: TGTGCCAGTAGGACCGGGGGTGCAACTAATGAAAAACTGTTTTTT. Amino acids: CASRTGGATNEKLFF.

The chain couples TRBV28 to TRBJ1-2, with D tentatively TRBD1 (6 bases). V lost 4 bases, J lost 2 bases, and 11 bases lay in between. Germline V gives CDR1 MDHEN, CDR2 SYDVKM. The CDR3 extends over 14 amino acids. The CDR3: CASSSGVLNYGYTF. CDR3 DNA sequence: TGTGCCAGCAGTTCAGGGGTTCTAAACTATGGCTACACCTTC.